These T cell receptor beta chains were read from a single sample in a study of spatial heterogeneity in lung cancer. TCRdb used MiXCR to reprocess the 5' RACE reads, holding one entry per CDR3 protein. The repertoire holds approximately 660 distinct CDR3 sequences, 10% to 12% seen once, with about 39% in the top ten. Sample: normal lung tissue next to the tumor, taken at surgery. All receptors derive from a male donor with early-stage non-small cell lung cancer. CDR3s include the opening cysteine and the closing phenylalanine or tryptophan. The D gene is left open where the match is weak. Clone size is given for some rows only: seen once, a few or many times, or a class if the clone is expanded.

TGTGCCTGGCGGCAGGGAAGCACTGAAGCTTTCTTT CAWRQGSTEAFF large TRBV30 - TRBJ1-1 12
TGCAGTGCCGTAGACATAGGAACCTACGAGCAGTACTTC CSAVDIGTYEQYF medium-sized TRBV20-1 - TRBJ2-7 13
TGTGCCAGCAGTCAGGGGCCCTATGGCTACACCTTC CASSQGPYGYTF - TRBV27 - TRBJ1-2 12
TGCAGTGCTGACGACAGGGGGCCCCCCTTGTCGGATTCACCCCTCCACTTT CSADDRGPPLSDSPLHF large TRBV20-1 TRBD1 TRBJ1-6 17
TGTGCCAGCAGGGGGGGTAGGACAGAGACCCAGTACTTC CASRGGRTETQYF few TRBV12-3/TRBV12-4 - TRBJ2-5 13
TGCGCCAGCAGCCAACCCGACAGACCCAATCAGCCCCAGCATTTT CASSQPDRPNQPQHF medium-sized TRBV4-1 - TRBJ1-5 15
TGTGCCAGCAGCGAGAGGGGGCCTAACTATGGCTACACCTTC CASSERGPNYGYTF large TRBV7-8 TRBD1 TRBJ1-2 14
TGCAGTTGGGGGACTAGCGGGCGTACGAGCTCCTACGAGCAGTACTTC CSWGTSGRTSSYEQYF medium-sized TRBV20-1 TRBD2 TRBJ2-7 16
TGTGCCAGCAGTTCTTGGGACAGGGTCTACGAGCAGTACTTC CASSSWDRVYEQYF large TRBV6-6 TRBD1 TRBJ2-7 14
TGCAGCGCTAATTTGGCAACCTACAATGAGCAGTTCTTC CSANLATYNEQFF large TRBV29-1 - TRBJ2-1 13
TGTGCCAGCAGTCTAACGAAGTCGACTGCCGGGGGCTACACCTTC CASSLTKSTAGGYTF medium-sized TRBV6-5 - TRBJ1-2 15
TGTGCCAGCAGTGAATTCCGCTCGGGAGCCAAAAACATTCAGTACTTC CASSEFRSGAKNIQYF - TRBV6-2/TRBV6-3 - TRBJ2-4 16
TGTGCCACCAGCAGAGCAGTAGGACAGGGCGGAGAGACCCAGTACTTC CATSRAVGQGGETQYF medium-sized TRBV15 TRBD1 TRBJ2-5 16
TGTGCCAGTAGTATAACTTTGAACACTGAAGCTTTCTTT CASSITLNTEAFF few TRBV19 - TRBJ1-1 13
TGTGCCAGCAGTCCCCTAGCAGGTGAGCAGTTCTTC CASSPLAGEQFF medium-sized TRBV6-2/TRBV6-3 - TRBJ2-1 12
TGCAGCGCCCGAGGGTTAACCGTGGAGCCGTTTTTT CSARGLTVEPFF - TRBV29-1 - TRBJ2-2 12
TGCAGCGTTGAATTCTCAGGGGACGGCTACGAGCAGTACTTC CSVEFSGDGYEQYF large TRBV29-1 - TRBJ2-7 14